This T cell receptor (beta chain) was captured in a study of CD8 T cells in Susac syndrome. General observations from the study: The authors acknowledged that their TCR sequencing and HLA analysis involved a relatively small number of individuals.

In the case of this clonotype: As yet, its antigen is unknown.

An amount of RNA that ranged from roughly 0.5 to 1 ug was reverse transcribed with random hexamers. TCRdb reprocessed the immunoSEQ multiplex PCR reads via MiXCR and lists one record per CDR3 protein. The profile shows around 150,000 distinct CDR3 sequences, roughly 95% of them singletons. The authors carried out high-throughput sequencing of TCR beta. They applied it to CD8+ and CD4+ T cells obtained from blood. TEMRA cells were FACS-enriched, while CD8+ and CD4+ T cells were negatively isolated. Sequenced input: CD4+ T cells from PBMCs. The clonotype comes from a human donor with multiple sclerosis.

Here the CDR3 reads CASSQSRGPYEQYF. In DNA, the CDR3 is TGTGCCAGCAGCCAATCGCGGGGGCCCTACGAGCAGTACTTC. The rearrangement joins TRBV16 to TRBJ2-7; D is possibly TRBD2 (7 bases). The CDR3 sequence is 14 residues long. V was clipped by 0 bases and J by 2 bases, with 8 bases between them. CDR1 is KGHSY, CDR2 FQNENV, per germline.